This T cell receptor (beta chain) was found in a study of human T cells and chemical hapten exposure. Study background: Donors were sensitized with 2% DPC on the upper inner arm. A mostly female patient group had alopecia areata, totalis or universalis.

Study observations and caveats: Expanded TCRs created a significantly greater count of big CDR3 similarity clusters than controls did.

In regard to this clonotype: Its cognate antigen is unknown.

During construction of the library, unique molecular identifiers were attached to individual cDNA molecules for quantitative, reproducible TCR counting. In TCRdb, the RACE reads were re-called with MiXCR into one record per CDR3 protein. The sample has 95,000 to 130,000 distinct CDR3 sequences, 9% to 14% seen once. The time point: patch test 1, 2 weeks after DPC sensitization. As to treatment: therapeutic diphenylcyclopropenone sensitization with weekly scalp DPC. The sequencing used whole blood, collected in connection with sensitization to the hapten diphenylcyclopropenone (DPC). The receptor's source is a woman aged 45-65 years with alopecia areata. Some clones in this sample may be carry-over from other donors' samples.

CDR3 in DNA: TGTGCCAGCAGCCCCGGGAGGAGCGGAGGGGATACGCAGTATTTT. Amino acids: CASSPGRSGGDTQYF. The V call is TRBV5-5, the J call TRBJ2-3; 7 bases are shared with TRBD2. CDR1 SGHKS and CDR2 YYEKEE come from the germline V gene (reference sequence). V shed 4 bases, J shed 6 bases, and the junction held 11 bases outside the gene matches. The CDR3 sequence is 15 residues long.